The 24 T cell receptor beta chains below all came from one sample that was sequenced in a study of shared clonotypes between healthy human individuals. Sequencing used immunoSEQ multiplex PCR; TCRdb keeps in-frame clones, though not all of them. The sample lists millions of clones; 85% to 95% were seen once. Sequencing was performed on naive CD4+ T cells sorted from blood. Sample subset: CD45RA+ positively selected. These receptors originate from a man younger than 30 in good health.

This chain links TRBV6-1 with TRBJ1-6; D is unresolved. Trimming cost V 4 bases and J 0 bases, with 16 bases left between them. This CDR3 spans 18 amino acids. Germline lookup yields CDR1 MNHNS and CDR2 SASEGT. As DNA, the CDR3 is TGTGCCAGCAGTGTCCGGTCCGACTCTAGCTCCTATAATTCACCCCTCCACTTT. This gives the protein CASSVRSDSSSYNSPLHF.

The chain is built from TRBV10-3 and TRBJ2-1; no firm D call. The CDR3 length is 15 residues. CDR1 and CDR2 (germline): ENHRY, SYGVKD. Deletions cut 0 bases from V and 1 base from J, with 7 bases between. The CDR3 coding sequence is TGTGCCATCAGTGAGTCGAGTTTGTCCTACAATGAGCAGTTCTTC. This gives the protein CAISESSLSYNEQFF.

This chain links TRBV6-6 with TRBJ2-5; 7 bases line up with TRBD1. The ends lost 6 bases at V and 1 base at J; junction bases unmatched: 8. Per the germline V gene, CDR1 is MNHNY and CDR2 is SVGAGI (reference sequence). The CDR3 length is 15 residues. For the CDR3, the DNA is TGTGCCAGCAGCTCCCTGGGACAGACCCAAGAGACCCAGTACTTC. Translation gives CASSSLGQTQETQYF.

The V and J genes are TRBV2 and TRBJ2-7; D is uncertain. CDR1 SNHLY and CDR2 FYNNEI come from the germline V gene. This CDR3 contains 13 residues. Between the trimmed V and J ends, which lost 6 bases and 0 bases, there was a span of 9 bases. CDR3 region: CASRIRISYEQYF. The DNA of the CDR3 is TGTGCCAGCAGGATCAGGATCTCCTACGAGCAGTACTTC. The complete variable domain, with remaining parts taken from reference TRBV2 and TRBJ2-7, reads EPEVTQTPSHQVTQMGQEVILRCVPISNHLYFYWYRQILGQKVEFLVSFYNNEISEKSEIFDDQFSVERPDGSNFTLKIRSTKLEDSAMYFCASRIRISYEQYFGPGTRLTVT.

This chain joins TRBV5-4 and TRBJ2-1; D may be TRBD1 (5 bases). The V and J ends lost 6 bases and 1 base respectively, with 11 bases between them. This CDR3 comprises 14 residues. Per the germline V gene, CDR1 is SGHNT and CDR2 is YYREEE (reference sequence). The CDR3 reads CASKGRDSYNEQFF. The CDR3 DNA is TGTGCCAGCAAAGGCAGGGATTCCTACAATGAGCAGTTCTTC.

The CDR3 nucleotides read TGTGCCAGCAGCTTAGTTCAAGGCGGGCAGTACTTC. This codes for CASSLVQGGQYF. The chain couples TRBV7-8 to TRBJ2-7; D gene unclear. This CDR3 spans 12 amino acids. Germline V gene lookup returns CDR1 SGHVS and CDR2 FQNEAQ. The ends were cut back, 1 base at V and 9 bases at J, with 10 bases in the middle. Using reference TRBV7-8 and TRBJ2-7 for the parts outside the CDR3, the full variable domain is GAGVSQSPRYKVAKRGQDVALRCDPISGHVSLFWYQQALGQGPEFLTYFQNEAQLDKSGLPSDRFFAERPEGSVSTLKIQRTQQEDSAVYLCASSLVQGGQYFGPGTRLTVT.

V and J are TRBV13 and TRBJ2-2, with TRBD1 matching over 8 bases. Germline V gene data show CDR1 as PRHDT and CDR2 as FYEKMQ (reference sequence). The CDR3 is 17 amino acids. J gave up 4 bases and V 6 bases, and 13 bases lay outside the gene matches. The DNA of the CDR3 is TGTGCCAGCAGTTACGTTGGGGTCACAGGGGGCACCGGGGAGCTGTTTTTT. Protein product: CASSYVGVTGGTGELFF.

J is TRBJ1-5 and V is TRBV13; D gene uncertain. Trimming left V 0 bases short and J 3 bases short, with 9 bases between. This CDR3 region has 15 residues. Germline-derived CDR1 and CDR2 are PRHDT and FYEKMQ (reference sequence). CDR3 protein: CASSLGQQVNQPQHF. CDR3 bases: TGTGCCAGCAGCTTAGGGCAGCAAGTCAATCAGCCCCAGCATTTT.

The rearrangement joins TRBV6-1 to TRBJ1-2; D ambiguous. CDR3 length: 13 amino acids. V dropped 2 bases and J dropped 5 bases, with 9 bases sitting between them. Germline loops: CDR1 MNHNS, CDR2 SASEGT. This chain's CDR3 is CASSENQRYGYTF. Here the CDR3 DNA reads TGTGCCAGCAGTGAAAACCAGAGGTATGGCTACACCTTC.

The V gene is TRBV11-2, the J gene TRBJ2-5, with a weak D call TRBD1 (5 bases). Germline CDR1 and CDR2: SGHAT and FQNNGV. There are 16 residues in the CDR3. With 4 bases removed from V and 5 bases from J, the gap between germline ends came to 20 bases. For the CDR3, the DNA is TGTGCCAGCAGCTCAGGGATGGCAGCGCTAGGGGAGACCCAGTACTTC. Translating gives CASSSGMAALGETQYF.

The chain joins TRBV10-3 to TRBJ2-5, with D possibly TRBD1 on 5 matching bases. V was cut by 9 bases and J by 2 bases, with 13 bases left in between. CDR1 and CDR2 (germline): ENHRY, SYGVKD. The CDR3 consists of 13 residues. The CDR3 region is CAIQGGIQETQYF. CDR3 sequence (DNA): TGTGCCATTCAGGGTGGCATACAAGAGACCCAGTACTTC.

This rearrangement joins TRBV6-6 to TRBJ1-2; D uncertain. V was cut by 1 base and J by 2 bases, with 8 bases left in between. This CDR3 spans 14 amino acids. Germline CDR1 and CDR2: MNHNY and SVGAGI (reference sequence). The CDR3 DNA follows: TGTGCCAGCAGTTACTTGCACGCAAACTATGGCTACACCTTC. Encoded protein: CASSYLHANYGYTF.

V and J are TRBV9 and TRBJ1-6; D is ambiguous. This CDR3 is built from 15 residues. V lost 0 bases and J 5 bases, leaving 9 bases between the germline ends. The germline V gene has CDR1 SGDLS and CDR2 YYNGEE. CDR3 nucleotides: TGTGCCAGCAGCGTAGGGCAGAGCGATAATTCACCCCTCCACTTT. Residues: CASSVGQSDNSPLHF.

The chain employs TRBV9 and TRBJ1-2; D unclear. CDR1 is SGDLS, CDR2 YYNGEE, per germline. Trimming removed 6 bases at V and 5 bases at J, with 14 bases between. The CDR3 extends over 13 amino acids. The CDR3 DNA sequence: TGTGCCAGCACCTCGCAGACCTCTTATGGCTACACCTTC. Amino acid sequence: CASTSQTSYGYTF.

CDR3 sequence reads: CAWRKRGAETQYF. In DNA, the CDR3 is TGTGCCTGGAGGAAGCGGGGGGCAGAGACCCAGTACTTC. The chain links TRBV30 to TRBJ2-5, with 9 bases matching TRBD2. The CDR3 loop spans 13 amino acids. J lost 4 bases, V lost 3 bases, and 3 bases had no gene match. Germline-derived CDR1 and CDR2 are GTSNPN and SVGIG (reference sequence).

CDR3: CATSPDRGYGELFF. The CDR3, as DNA: TGTGCCACCAGCCCGGACAGGGGTTACGGGGAGCTGTTTTTT. The rearrangement uses TRBV15 and TRBJ2-2; the match to TRBD1 covers 9 bases. Germline lookup yields CDR1 LNHNV and CDR2 YYDKDF (reference sequence). The J segment lost 7 bases and the V segment lost 5 bases, leaving 5 bases of the junction unmatched. CDR3 length: 14 residues.

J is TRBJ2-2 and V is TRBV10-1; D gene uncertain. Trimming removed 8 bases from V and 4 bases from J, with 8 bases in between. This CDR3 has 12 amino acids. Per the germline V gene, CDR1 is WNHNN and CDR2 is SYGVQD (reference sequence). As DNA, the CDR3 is TGCGCCAGCGGAAGGCGCACCGGGGAGCTGTTTTTT. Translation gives CASGRRTGELFF.

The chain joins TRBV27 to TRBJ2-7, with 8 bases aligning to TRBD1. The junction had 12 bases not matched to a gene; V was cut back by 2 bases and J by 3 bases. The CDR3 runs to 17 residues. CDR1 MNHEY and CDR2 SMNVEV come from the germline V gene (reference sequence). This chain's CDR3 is CASSLAGQGSGNYEQYF. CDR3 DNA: TGTGCCAGCAGTTTAGCCGGACAGGGTAGCGGCAACTACGAGCAGTACTTC.

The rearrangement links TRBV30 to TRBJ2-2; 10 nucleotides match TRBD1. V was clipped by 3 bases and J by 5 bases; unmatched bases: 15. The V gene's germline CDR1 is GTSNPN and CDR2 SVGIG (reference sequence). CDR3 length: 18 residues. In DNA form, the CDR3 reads TGTGCCTGGAGGGTAACACCAGGGGACAGGGGTTTGACCGGGGAGCTGTTTTTT. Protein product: CAWRVTPGDRGLTGELFF.

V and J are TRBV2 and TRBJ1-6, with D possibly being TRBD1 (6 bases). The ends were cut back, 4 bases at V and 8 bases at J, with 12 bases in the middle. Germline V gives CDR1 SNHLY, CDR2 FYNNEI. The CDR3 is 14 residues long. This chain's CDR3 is CASSGETGHSPLHF. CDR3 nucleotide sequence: TGTGCCAGCAGTGGTGAAACAGGGCATTCACCCCTCCACTTT.

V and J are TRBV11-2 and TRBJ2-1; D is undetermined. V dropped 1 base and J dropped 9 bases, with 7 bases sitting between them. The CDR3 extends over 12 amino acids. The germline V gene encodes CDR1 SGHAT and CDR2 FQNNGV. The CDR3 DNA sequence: TGTGCCAGCAGCTTAGTTCTAAGTGAGCAGTTCTTC. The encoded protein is CASSLVLSEQFF.

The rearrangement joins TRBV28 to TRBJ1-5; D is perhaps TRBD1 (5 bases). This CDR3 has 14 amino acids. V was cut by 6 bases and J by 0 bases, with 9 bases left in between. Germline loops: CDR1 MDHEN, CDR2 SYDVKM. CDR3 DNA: TGTGCCAGCAGAGGGGCCTATAGCAATCAGCCCCAGCATTTT. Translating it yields CASRGAYSNQPQHF.

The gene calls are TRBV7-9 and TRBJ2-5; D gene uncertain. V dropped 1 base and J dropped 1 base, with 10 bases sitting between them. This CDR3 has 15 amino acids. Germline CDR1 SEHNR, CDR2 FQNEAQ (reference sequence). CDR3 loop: CASSLDPNAQETQYF. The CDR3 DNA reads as TGTGCCAGCAGCTTAGATCCAAACGCCCAAGAGACCCAGTACTTC.

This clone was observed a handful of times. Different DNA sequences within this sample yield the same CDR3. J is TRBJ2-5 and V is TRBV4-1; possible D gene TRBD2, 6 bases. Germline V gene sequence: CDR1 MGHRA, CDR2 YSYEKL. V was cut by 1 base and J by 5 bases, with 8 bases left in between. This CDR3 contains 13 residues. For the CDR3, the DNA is TGCGCCAGCAGCCAAGGACTAGTGGAGACCCAGTACTTC. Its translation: CASSQGLVETQYF.